These T cell receptor beta chains were read from a single sample in a study of memory CD4+ T cells and cytomegalovirus serostatus. Here immunoSEQ multiplex PCR was the method, and the copy in TCRdb shows in-frame clones only, minus some. The sample shows about 60,000 clones, around three quarters of them seen only once. The sample taken for sequencing was memory CD4+ T cells from blood. These receptors originate from an adult in good health and CMV-seropositive. Each CDR3 is given with its conserved first and last residue. The D gene is left open where the match is weak.

j_call | v_call | d_call | cdr3_aa
TRBJ2-2 | TRBV7-2 | NA | CASSLSGGPAGELFF
TRBJ2-2 | TRBV23-1 | NA | CASSPPGSSNTGELFF
TRBJ1-2 | TRBV4-3 | NA | CASSQELGLGNYGYTF
TRBJ2-5 | TRBV11-3 | NA | CASSSGHEETQYF
TRBJ1-1 | TRBV30 | TRBD1 | CAWDPSGGRTEAFF
TRBJ1-1 | TRBV10-2 | NA | CASSSLGGLNTEAFF
TRBJ2-1 | TRBV6-1 | NA | CAGSTSSYNEQFF
TRBJ1-1 | TRBV5-1 | NA | CASSLDGTKSAEAFF
TRBJ1-5 | TRBV19 | NA | CASSRAFENSNQPQHF
TRBJ2-1 | TRBV30 | NA | CAWSVGVKRPLSNEQFF
TRBJ2-5 | TRBV2 | NA | CASSELVETQYF
TRBJ1-4 | TRBV28 | NA | CASSPPKDGGEKLFF
TRBJ2-5 | TRBV18 | TRBD2 | CASSSRTSGQETQYF
TRBJ2-3 | TRBV7-9 | TRBD2 | CASSPSRGGRRIDTQYF
TRBJ1-1 | TRBV7-2 | NA | CASSLIGRRNTEAFF
TRBJ1-2 | TRBV7-2 | TRBD1 | CASSRDRSGGYTF
TRBJ2-5 | TRBV15 | NA | CATSRDLGREETQYF
TRBJ2-7 | TRBV19 | TRBD2 | CASSSRMRLAGVGEQYF
TRBJ2-7 | TRBV9 | NA | CASRGSRRTISYEQYF
TRBJ2-6 | TRBV19 | TRBD1 | CASSQQGATPGANVLTF
TRBJ1-1 | TRBV7-8 | NA | CASSPGGSTEAFF
TRBJ1-1 | TRBV14 | NA | CASSRGVGEAHTEAFF
TRBJ2-7 | TRBV28 | NA | CASSPPREPYEQYF
TRBJ2-1 | TRBV28 | TRBD1 | CASTVQGAVREQFF
TRBJ2-7 | TRBV7-6 | TRBD1 | CASSLAGTATYEQYF
TRBJ2-7 | TRBV28 | TRBD2 | CASSLGGGPSYEQYF
TRBJ1-4 | TRBV20-1 | NA | CSVRVGEKLFF
TRBJ2-6 | TRBV5-1 | TRBD1 | CASSIGQDNSGANVLTF
TRBJ1-2 | TRBV5-1 | NA | CASSLTVGIWGYTF
TRBJ1-2 | TRBV18 | TRBD1 | CASSIDRERGYTF